These 24 T cell receptor beta chains share one sample of origin, sequenced in a study of T cell changes during pregnancy in multiple sclerosis. The method was immunoSEQ multiplex PCR; TCRdb's version includes in-frame clones alone and lacks a portion of them. The sample carries some 80,000 clones, about 91% recorded once. The specimen was peripheral blood, collected before pregnancy. The receptors here all came from a female donor with multiple sclerosis, enrolled in a pregnancy study.

This clone was observed once. The chain couples TRBV6-4 to TRBJ2-3, with 8 bases aligning to TRBD2. The ends lost 4 bases at V and 3 bases at J; junction bases unmatched: 3. The V gene's germline CDR1 is MRHNA and CDR2 SNTAGT. The CDR3 contains 14 residues. The CDR3: CASSAAGGTDTQYF. The CDR3 DNA follows: TGTGCCAGCAGTGCGGCGGGGGGTACAGATACGCAGTATTTT.

The rearrangement joins TRBV19 to TRBJ1-2; D gene uncertain. The ends were cut back, 8 bases at V and 4 bases at J, with 8 bases in the middle. The CDR3 loop spans 11 amino acids. Germline V gene lookup returns CDR1 LNHDA and CDR2 SQIVND (reference sequence). CDR3 protein: CASLSIYGYTF. The CDR3 DNA sequence: TGTGCCAGTCTATCGATCTATGGCTACACCTTC.

The genes are TRBV19 and TRBJ1-2; D unresolved. The CDR3 has 17 amino acids. Germline CDR1 is LNHDA and CDR2 is SQIVND (reference sequence). Trimming left V 3 bases short and J 0 bases short, with 17 bases between. The CDR3 DNA sequence: TGTGCCAGTAGTATTCCGGGAGTCGCCCGAGCTAACTATGGCTACACCTTC. This codes for CASSIPGVARANYGYTF.

The chain is built from TRBV15 and TRBJ2-5, with 8 bases fitting TRBD2. Unmatched junction bases numbered 8, after V lost 3 bases and J lost 5 bases. The CDR3 runs to 15 residues. Per the germline V gene, CDR1 is LNHNV and CDR2 is YYDKDF (reference sequence). The CDR3, as DNA: TGTGCCACCAGCAGCGATATAGCGGGGCTGGAGACCCAGTACTTC. Its translation is CATSSDIAGLETQYF.

This clone was observed once. In DNA form, the CDR3 reads TGTGCCAGCAGCCGATTATATCAGGGGACGAACACTGAAGCTTTCTTT. Translated, it gives CASSRLYQGTNTEAFF. The V call is TRBV5-6, the J call TRBJ1-1, with TRBD1 as a possible D gene (6 bases). V was shortened by 4 bases and J by 1 base, with 17 bases between the two germline ends. Germline V gene sequence: CDR1 SGHDT, CDR2 YYEEEE. This CDR3 has 16 residues.

This sequence joins TRBV7-8 and TRBJ2-7, with TRBD2 as a possible D gene (7 bases). Trimming took 0 bases from V and 4 from J, leaving 13 bases between them. CDR3 length: 15 residues. Per germline, CDR1 SGHVS and CDR2 FQNEAQ. CDR3 DNA sequence: TGTGCCAGCAGCTTAGCCGTCGGGGGGCTTTACGAGCAGTACTTC. This translates into CASSLAVGGLYEQYF.

This clone was observed a few times. This chain uses TRBV7-8 with TRBJ1-2; 7 bases agree with TRBD1. CDR3 length: 15 amino acids. Trimming took 5 bases from V and 5 from J; bases not matched to a gene: 11. CDR1 SGHVS and CDR2 FQNEAQ come from the germline V gene. CDR3 residues: CASSLERQGLYGYTF. Written as DNA, the CDR3 is TGTGCCAGCAGCCTGGAGAGACAGGGCCTTTATGGCTACACCTTC.

This chain uses TRBV27 with TRBJ1-2; 7 bases agree with TRBD1. CDR1 MNHEY and CDR2 SMNVEV come from the germline V gene (reference sequence). J gave up 4 bases and V 0 bases, and 5 bases lay outside the gene matches. The CDR3 has 15 residues. CDR3 in DNA: TGTGCCAGCAGTTTATCCGGACAGGTTGGCTATGGCTACACCTTC. This gives the protein CASSLSGQVGYGYTF.

The chain is built from TRBV18 and TRBJ1-1, with TRBD1 matching over 9 bases. The junction had 13 bases not matched to a gene; V was cut back by 4 bases and J by 1 base. The CDR3 is 18 amino acids. Germline CDR1 reads KGHSH; CDR2 reads LQKENI. CDR3 nucleotide sequence: TGTGCCAGCTCACTACAGGGGGCGCTCCTCGGGGCGAACACTGAAGCTTTCTTT. Encoded protein: CASSLQGALLGANTEAFF.

This clone appeared once. The chain has TRBV7-2 and TRBJ2-1; possible D gene TRBD2, 6 bases. The CDR3 is made up of 12 amino acids. Germline loops: CDR1 SGHTA, CDR2 FQGNSA. Trimming took off 5 bases at V and 7 bases at J, with 9 bases between the two ends. As DNA, the CDR3 is TGTGCCAGCAGCACGGGGGTTAATGAGCAGTTCTTC. Amino acids: CASSTGVNEQFF.

This rearrangement joins TRBV6-5 to TRBJ1-1; the match to TRBD1 covers 8 bases. Germline V lookup: CDR1 MNHEY, CDR2 SVGAGI. There are 14 residues in the CDR3. V lost 0 bases, J lost 6 bases, and 3 bases stayed unmatched. CDR3 in DNA: TGTGCCAGCAGTTACTCTTCCAGGGGGCCTGAAGCTTTCTTT. Translated, it gives CASSYSSRGPEAFF.

The gene calls are TRBV30 and TRBJ2-7, with a possible D match to TRBD2 (6 bases). Germline V CDR1 and CDR2: GTSNPN, SVGIG (reference sequence). The CDR3 has 14 residues. V was cut by 5 bases and J by 4 bases, with 18 bases left in between. CDR3 residues: CAWQTASGGYEQYF. CDR3 in DNA: TGTGCCTGGCAGACGGCGAGCGGAGGGTACGAGCAGTACTTC. Looking up the rest from reference TRBV30 and TRBJ2-7 gives the full variable domain: SQTIHQWPATLVQPVGSPLSLECTVEGTSNPNLYWYRQAAGRGLQLLFYSVGIGQISSEVPQNLSASRPQDRQFILSSKKLLLSDSGFYLCAWQTASGGYEQYFGPGTRLTVT.

The chain links TRBV10-1 to TRBJ2-3; TRBD2 agrees at 7 bases. The CDR3 runs 15 residues. V was pared by 4 bases and J by 0 bases, with 4 bases of the junction left unmatched. Looked up from germline, CDR1 is WNHNN and CDR2 is SYGVQD (reference sequence). This CDR3 is CASSASGDSTDTQYF. As DNA, the CDR3 is TGCGCCAGCAGTGCTAGCGGAGACAGCACAGATACGCAGTATTTT.

The V and J genes are TRBV19 and TRBJ1-1, with 8 bases aligning to TRBD1. This CDR3 is built from 11 residues. CDR1 LNHDA and CDR2 SQIVND come from the germline V gene (reference sequence). Unmatched junction bases numbered 3, after V lost 11 bases and J lost 4 bases. CDR3: CAAGQGTEAFF. The CDR3 nucleotides read TGTGCCGCTGGACAGGGCACTGAAGCTTTCTTT.

The chain recombines TRBV30 with TRBJ1-5; possible D gene TRBD1, 6 bases. The CDR3 totals 13 residues. Per the germline V gene, CDR1 is GTSNPN and CDR2 is SVGIG (reference sequence). Trimming removed 2 bases at V and 11 bases at J, with 16 bases between. DNA of the CDR3: TGTGCCTGGAGTTTACAGGGCGGGGGGTCCCAGCATTTT. It specifies CAWSLQGGGSQHF.

The rearrangement uses TRBV6-1 and TRBJ2-7, with 8 bases identical to TRBD1. The trim removed 8 bases at V and 0 bases at J, leaving 0 bases unmatched. The V gene's germline CDR1 is MNHNS and CDR2 SASEGT. The CDR3 length is 12 residues. In nucleotides, the CDR3 is TGTGCCAGCGGGACAGGCTCCTACGAGCAGTACTTC. This codes for CASGTGSYEQYF.

The gene calls are TRBV6-1 and TRBJ1-1, with D uncertain. In germline, CDR1 is MNHNS, CDR2 SASEGT. Trimming removed 2 bases at V and 1 base at J, with 8 bases between. CDR3 size: 14 residues. The CDR3 nucleotides read TGTGCCAGCAGTGAATTGGCGGGGAACACTGAAGCTTTCTTT. As protein: CASSELAGNTEAFF.

This rearrangement joins TRBV6-6 to TRBJ2-3; the D gene is possibly TRBD2 (5 bases). Germline V gene data show CDR1 as MNHNY and CDR2 as SVGAGI (reference sequence). The CDR3 contains 13 residues. V gave up 5 bases and J gave up 1 base, with 7 bases separating them. CDR3 sequence reads: CASSPGGTDTQYF. The CDR3 DNA is TGTGCCAGCAGTCCCGGGGGCACAGATACGCAGTATTTT.

This clone was seen a single time. The V and J genes are TRBV15 and TRBJ2-1, with 13 bases fitting TRBD2. Trimming removed 4 bases from V and 8 bases from J; junction bases left unmatched: 11. Germline lookup yields CDR1 LNHNV and CDR2 YYDKDF (reference sequence). This CDR3 is built from 17 residues. The CDR3 is CATSNVLRTSGGDEQFF. The CDR3 region has the DNA TGTGCCACCAGCAACGTCCTGAGGACTAGCGGGGGCGATGAGCAGTTCTTC.

The chain links TRBV2 to TRBJ2-1; D may be TRBD1 (7 bases). V was trimmed by 8 bases and J by 1 base, leaving 12 bases between them. The germline V gene has CDR1 SNHLY and CDR2 FYNNEI. The length of the CDR3 is 14 residues. The CDR3 here is CASGPGGSYNEQFF. The CDR3, as DNA: TGTGCCAGCGGCCCAGGGGGGTCCTACAATGAGCAGTTCTTC. The full variable domain, in which reference TRBV2 and TRBJ2-1 provide the parts outside the CDR3, is EPEVTQTPSHQVTQMGQEVILRCVPISNHLYFYWYRQILGQKVEFLVSFYNNEISEKSEIFDDQFSVERPDGSNFTLKIRSTKLEDSAMYFCASGPGGSYNEQFFGPGTRLTVL.

This rearrangement joins TRBV6-5 to TRBJ2-5; 8 bases line up with TRBD2. This CDR3 is 16 amino acids long. Germline lookup yields CDR1 MNHEY and CDR2 SVGAGI. The trim removed 2 bases at V and 1 base at J, leaving 6 bases unmatched. In nucleotides, the CDR3 is TGTGCCAGCAGTTACCGTCGCGGGGGGATCCAAGAGACCCAGTACTTC. It translates to CASSYRRGGIQETQYF.

J is TRBJ2-7 and V is TRBV2, with 10 bases matching TRBD1. Germline V gives CDR1 SNHLY, CDR2 FYNNEI. The CDR3 totals 15 residues. Trimming at V came to 4 bases and at J to 3 bases, leaving 6 bases not matched to a gene. The CDR3 here is CASSAYGDRGYEQYF. The CDR3, as DNA: TGTGCCAGCAGTGCATATGGGGACAGGGGCTACGAGCAGTACTTC.

This rearrangement joins TRBV6-1 to TRBJ2-5; 7 bases map to TRBD2. V shed 0 bases, J shed 9 bases, and the junction held 7 bases outside the gene matches. Per germline, CDR1 MNHNS and CDR2 SASEGT. The CDR3 is 14 amino acids. This CDR3 reads CASSEARGTPAQYF. The CDR3 bases are TGTGCCAGCAGTGAAGCGCGGGGGACCCCGGCCCAGTACTTC.

This clone was counted between two and nine times. The chain employs TRBV6-1 and TRBJ1-6; D is unclear. V lost 7 bases and J 0 bases, leaving 4 bases between the germline ends. CDR3 length equals 13 residues. Germline assignment: CDR1 MNHNS and CDR2 SASEGT. Here the CDR3 reads CASTGSYNSPLHF. CDR3 DNA sequence: TGTGCCAGCACGGGCTCCTATAATTCACCCCTCCACTTT.